This T cell receptor (beta chain) emerged from a study of blood T cell repertoires in COVID-19. Study as a whole: Material from acute and convalescent COVID-19 was sourced from the United States, Italy and Spain. PBMCs, B-cell-depleted T cells, or T cells were the source of the cDNA or gDNA that made up the material.

As processed by the authors: Cell counts per sample came from amplifying reference gene primers. Sequencing was performed with immunoSEQ multiplex PCR; in TCRdb, only in-frame clones are kept and a portion is missing. Clone size and the V and J calls come from that table; the DNA yielded D and trimming. The sample lists 35,000 or so clones; around 87% were seen once. Germline CDR1 SGHKS, CDR2 YYEKEE (reference sequence). The trim removed 5 bases at V and 5 bases at J, leaving 5 bases unmatched. The CDR3 length is 13 residues. The chain carries TRBV5-5 and TRBJ1-2; 8 bases are shared with TRBD1. Sequenced input: peripheral blood. The origin of this receptor is a man in his 70s with acute or convalescent COVID-19. CDR3 DNA sequence: TGTGCCAGCAGTCCGGACAGGGAATATGGCTACACCTTC. Its protein is CASSPDREYGYTF.